Included here is one TCR beta chain sequence, with context. Its specificity is not known. Sequencing used immunoSEQ multiplex PCR; TCRdb keeps in-frame clones, though not all of them. The sample includes about 51,000 clones, 70% to 80% of them seen just once. The sample comes from a study of radiotherapy plus CTLA-4 blockade in lung cancer. Overall study findings and caveats: An expansion of tumor-derived TCR clones occurred in blood after radiotherapy plus ipilimumab.

The ends were cut back, 2 bases at V and 5 bases at J, with 15 bases in the middle. Germline CDR1 is MDHEN and CDR2 is SYDVKM. This CDR3 has 15 amino acids. This TCR derives from a human donor with non-small cell lung cancer who had a complete response to radiotherapy plus ipilimumab. The sequenced sample was peripheral blood, obtained from a patient treated with radiotherapy plus ipilimumab. The chain employs TRBV28 and TRBJ2-5, with a weak D call TRBD1 (5 bases). CDR3 loop: CASSLPVAGKETQYF. CDR3 DNA: TGTGCCAGCAGTTTACCGGTCGCAGGGAAGGAGACCCAGTACTTC.